This T cell receptor (beta chain) was sequenced during a study of shared clonotypes between healthy human individuals. CD8 cells regarded as naive lacked CD45RO, were positively chosen for CCR7, and omitted terminally differentiated effector memory CD45RA+ cells. Assay execution took place at the deep level. TCRdb keeps only in-frame clones here, not all; method: immunoSEQ multiplex PCR. The sample contains about 2.2 million clones, roughly 91% of which appear only once. Details on this clone: Its antigen is undetermined.

General study results and limits: It was the non-shared clonotypes that had lower generation probabilities than clonotypes shared by all four donors. Large depth notwithstanding, sorted-subset sequencing proved incomplete by rarefaction. The represented genetic and exposure-history diversity was limited by the small number of donors.

Germline values: CDR1 LGHNA, CDR2 YNFKEQ. V was pared by 0 bases and J by 0 bases, with 8 bases of the junction left unmatched. The CDR3 has 18 amino acids. The V gene is TRBV4-2, the J gene TRBJ2-3; 8 bases match TRBD2. The sample comprised naive CD8+ T cells from PBMCs. The clonotype originates from a man younger than 35 in good health. Some clones in this sample may be carry-over from other donors' samples. The CDR3 is CASSQEWTSIPSTDTQYF. The CDR3 region has the DNA TGTGCCAGCAGCCAAGAGTGGACTAGCATCCCTAGCACAGATACGCAGTATTTT.